This is a list of T cell receptor beta chains from one sample in a study of cytomegalovirus exposure and HLA in healthy donors. Generated by immunoSEQ multiplex PCR, the TCRdb table keeps only in-frame clones and is missing some. Of roughly 89,000 clones listed, roughly 79% are singletons. Sequencing was done on a sample of PBMCs. The receptors here all came from a woman aged 25 to 39 in good health and CMV-seronegative. The CDR3 runs from the conserved cysteine through the conserved F or W. D genes are given only for firm matches. Rows may omit the clone size; those that give it use once, few, many or a size class.

TRBV27,TRBJ2-1,-,TRBD1,CASTDRTGLLNEQFF,TGTGCCAGCACAGACCGGACAGGGCTCCTCAATGAGCAGTTCTTC
TRBV2,TRBJ2-2,-,-,CASRDQGINTGELFF,TGTGCCAGCAGAGACCAGGGAATTAACACCGGGGAGCTGTTTTTT
TRBV5-6,TRBJ2-5,-,TRBD2,CASSFWLADFLRRETQYF,TGTGCCAGCAGCTTTTGGCTAGCGGACTTCCTACGACGGGAGACCCAGTACTTC
TRBV7-9,TRBJ1-2,-,TRBD1,CASSPTGVDGYTF,TGTGCCAGCAGCCCGACAGGGGTCGATGGCTACACCTTC
TRBV5-4,TRBJ2-2,-,-,CASGLGRGVGELFF,TGTGCCAGCGGCCTCGGGAGAGGGGTCGGGGAGCTGTTTTTT
TRBV6-5,TRBJ1-5,-,TRBD1,CASSDPRGQPQHF,TGTGCCAGCAGTGACCCCAGGGGGCAGCCCCAGCATTTT
TRBV7-9,TRBJ2-7,few,-,CASSLAATEGYEQYF,TGTGCCAGCAGCTTAGCCGCGACAGAAGGCTACGAGCAGTACTTC
TRBV5-1,TRBJ2-1,-,-,CASSLGASSYNEQFF,TGCGCCAGCAGCTTAGGAGCTAGCTCCTACAATGAGCAGTTCTTC
TRBV5-1,TRBJ2-1,-,TRBD2,CASSLKREGRVWEQFF,TGCGCCAGCAGCTTGAAGCGGGAGGGCCGGGTGTGGGAGCAGTTCTTC
TRBV15,TRBJ1-1,-,-,CATSRAGVLGDAGTEAFF,TGTGCCACCAGCAGAGCGGGGGTGCTGGGGGATGCGGGCACTGAAGCTTTCTTT
TRBV6-1,TRBJ1-5,-,-,CASSDTVTYSQPQHF,TGTGCCAGCAGTGATACGGTAACGTATAGTCAGCCCCAGCATTTT
TRBV2,TRBJ1-1,-,-,CASSELQMNTEAFF,TGTGCCAGCAGTGAACTACAGATGAACACTGAAGCTTTCTTT
TRBV10-3,TRBJ2-1,-,TRBD2,CAISEPAGNEQFF,TGTGCCATCAGTGAGCCAGCGGGGAACGAGCAGTTCTTC
TRBV2,TRBJ2-7,-,TRBD2,CASSAPSGRLNEQYF,TGTGCCAGCAGTGCCCCTAGCGGGAGGTTGAACGAGCAGTACTTC
TRBV9,TRBJ1-1,few,-,CASSVEVSLGAEAFF,TGTGCCAGCAGCGTAGAGGTCAGTTTAGGGGCTGAAGCTTTCTTT
TRBV7-9,TRBJ1-5,-,TRBD1,CASSLESYGTGGADQPQHF,TGTGCCAGCAGCTTAGAATCGTACGGGACAGGGGGCGCTGACCAGCCCCAGCATTTT
TRBV19,TRBJ2-1,once,-,CASSARRAAEQFF,TGTGCCAGTAGTGCCAGGAGGGCCGCTGAGCAGTTCTTC
TRBV7-2,TRBJ2-7,-,TRBD1,CASSLRTGLGYEQYF,TGTGCCAGCAGCTTAAGGACAGGCCTGGGGTACGAGCAGTACTTC
TRBV7-2,TRBJ2-6,-,TRBD1,CASSLWERQGYGANVLTF,TGTGCCAGCAGCTTATGGGAAAGACAGGGGTACGGGGCCAACGTCCTGACTTTC
TRBV5-4,TRBJ2-7,-,-,CASSPGRGSLYYEQYF,TGTGCCAGCAGCCCCGGGCGGGGCAGCTTGTACTACGAGCAGTACTTC
TRBV10-3,TRBJ2-5,-,-,CAISESKQGWTQYF,TGTGCCATCAGTGAGTCGAAACAGGGCTGGACCCAGTACTTC
TRBV9,TRBJ2-1,once,TRBD2,CASSVELGLAGENEQFF,TGTGCCAGCAGCGTAGAACTGGGACTAGCGGGAGAGAATGAGCAGTTCTTC
TRBV18,TRBJ2-7,few,-,CASSPQQGSEQYF,TGTGCCAGCTCACCGCAACAGGGCTCCGAGCAGTACTTC
TRBV19,TRBJ2-1,-,TRBD1,CASSLGLARGLNYNEQFF,TGTGCCAGTAGCCTAGGGCTCGCTAGGGGGCTCAACTACAATGAGCAGTTCTTC
TRBV2,TRBJ2-4,-,-,CASRLEGGGGNIQYF,TGTGCCAGCAGACTGGAGGGGGGGGGTGGAAACATTCAGTACTTC
TRBV7-9,TRBJ2-1,-,TRBD2,CASGAPRGSRNEQFF,TGTGCCAGCGGGGCCCCACGCGGGAGTAGGAATGAGCAGTTCTTC
TRBV7-9,TRBJ2-7,-,TRBD2,CSSSLAVLAGDRDEQYF,TGTTCCAGCAGCTTAGCGGTCCTAGCGGGAGACCGAGACGAGCAGTACTTC
TRBV5-1,TRBJ2-1,-,-,CASSLGESSYNEQFF,TGCGCCAGCAGCTTGGGTGAGAGCTCCTACAATGAGCAGTTCTTC
TRBV6-1,TRBJ1-3,-,-,CASYFEATGNTIYF,TGTGCCAGCTATTTCGAGGCAACTGGAAACACCATATATTTT
TRBV5-1,TRBJ1-2,-,-,CASSLAQSGVGYTF,TGCGCCAGCAGCTTGGCCCAGTCAGGGGTTGGCTACACCTTC
TRBV27,TRBJ1-6,few,TRBD1,CASSSTGGNSPLHF,TGTGCCAGCAGCTCGACAGGGGGGAATTCACCCCTCCACTTT
TRBV7-8,TRBJ2-2,-,-,CASRSKRPLGELFF,TGTGCCAGCAGGAGTAAGCGGCCCCTCGGGGAGCTGTTTTTT